This T cell receptor beta chain was sequenced during a study of shared clonotypes between healthy human individuals. Some clones are missing from TCRdb's copy, which holds only in-frame ones; the method was immunoSEQ multiplex PCR. The table has about 990,000 clones, roughly 74% seen once. This CDR3 has 17 residues. Germline CDR1 is KGHSH and CDR2 is LQKENI. V lost 0 bases and J lost 3, with 15 bases in between. The chain uses TRBV18 and TRBJ2-1, with D tentatively TRBD1 (5 bases). The clonotype was recovered from a man aged 18 to 30 in good health. Some clones in this sample may be carry-over from other donors' samples. Sequenced material: memory CD4+ T cells from PBMCs. Subset here: CD45RA-negative fraction. CDR3 nucleotides: TGTGCCAGCTCACCACCCCTGGACACCGCGGACTACAATGAGCAGTTCTTC. Translation: CASSPPLDTADYNEQFF.